The 10 T cell receptor beta chains below come from one sample, sequenced in a study of spatial heterogeneity in lung cancer. Using its own MiXCR run on the 5' RACE reads, TCRdb lists one record per CDR3 protein. The table lists tens of thousands of distinct CDR3 sequences, 15% to 25% of them singletons. The time point is: sample taken at primary tumor resection. Whole RNA came from tumor, nontumor lung or frozen PBMC and was sequenced without being sorted. Sequencing used PBMCs, obtained at surgery. Source of these receptors: a male donor with early-stage non-small cell lung cancer.

At least ten counts were recorded for this clonotype. The chain employs TRBV11-2 and TRBJ2-1; tentative D call: TRBD2 (6 bases). V lost 10 bases and J 3 bases, leaving 19 bases between the germline ends. Germline CDR1 SGHAT, CDR2 FQNNGV. This CDR3 comprises 15 residues. The CDR3, as DNA: TGTGCCACCGCCTTACTAGGACTAATCTACAATGAGCAGTTCTTC. It translates to CATALLGLIYNEQFF.

The chain recombines TRBV29-1 with TRBJ2-1; tentative D call: TRBD2 (5 bases). Germline V gene data show CDR1 as SQVTM and CDR2 as ANQGSEA. The CDR3 has 15 residues. V lost 4 bases to trimming and J lost 1 base, with 14 bases between them. CDR3: CSVVGSADSYNEQFF. Written as DNA, the CDR3 is TGCAGCGTTGTGGGTTCAGCGGATTCCTACAATGAGCAGTTCTTC.

The chain carries TRBV6-5 and TRBJ2-3; D is unresolved. V was clipped by 7 bases and J by 1 base, with 12 bases between them. The germline V gene has CDR1 MNHEY and CDR2 SVGAGI. This CDR3 contains 14 residues. This chain's CDR3 is CASKRAEGTDTQYF. CDR3 coding DNA: TGTGCCAGCAAACGGGCTGAGGGCACAGATACGCAGTATTTT.

This clonotype was seen a few times. V usage is TRBV7-9 and J usage is TRBJ2-7; D gene unclear. Per germline, CDR1 SEHNR and CDR2 FQNEAQ (reference sequence). CDR3 length: 14 residues. The V end was cut by 1 base, the J end by 1 base, with 8 bases between. DNA for the CDR3: TGTGCCAGCAGCTTAGGGTACTCGTCCTACGAGCAGTACTTC. Amino acid sequence: CASSLGYSSYEQYF.

The chain combines TRBV25-1 with TRBJ2-1; D remains ambiguous. The V gene's germline CDR1 is MGHDK and CDR2 SYGVNS. V was shortened by 4 bases and J by 9 bases, with 10 bases between the two germline ends. The CDR3 has 12 residues. The DNA for the CDR3 is TGTGCCAGCAGTGCTTCCCTGAGTGAGCAGTTCTTC. Protein product: CASSASLSEQFF.

The chain carries TRBV5-4 and TRBJ2-2, with D perhaps TRBD2 (6 bases). Germline V gene sequence: CDR1 SGHNT, CDR2 YYREEE (reference sequence). This CDR3 has 14 residues. Trimming took off 0 bases at V and 3 bases at J, with 6 bases between the two ends. DNA for the CDR3: TGTGCCAGCAGCTTGGGGGACTACACCGGGGAGCTGTTTTTT. Amino acids: CASSLGDYTGELFF.

This clonotype was counted at least ten times. This rearrangement joins TRBV29-1 to TRBJ1-1; D is undetermined. The ends were cut back, 4 bases at V and 0 bases at J, with 6 bases in the middle. Germline-derived CDR1 and CDR2 are SQVTM and ANQGSEA. The CDR3 has 12 residues. CDR3 sequence (DNA): TGCAGCGTTGTTCGTGTGAACACTGAAGCTTTCTTT. Translation: CSVVRVNTEAFF.

The chain is built from TRBV6-2 or TRBV6-3 and TRBJ2-1, with D tentatively TRBD1 (5 bases). V was trimmed by 7 bases and J by 8 bases, leaving 9 bases between them. The CDR3 loop spans 11 amino acids. Germline V gene sequence: CDR1 MNHEY, CDR2 SVGEGT. The CDR3 DNA reads as TGTGCCAGCACGACAGTGTATGAGCAGTTCTTC. Its protein is CASTTVYEQFF.

This clonotype was recorded a few times. The rearrangement joins TRBV5-1 to TRBJ2-7; 9 bases line up with TRBD1. Germline V gene data show CDR1 as SGHRS and CDR2 as YFSETQ. The CDR3 is 14 residues long. The V segment lost 0 bases and the J segment 6 bases; nucleotides outside the gene matches: 4. The CDR3 DNA sequence: TGCGCCAGCAGCTTGGCAACAGGGGGCGTCGAGCAGTACTTC. Protein sequence: CASSLATGGVEQYF.

This clonotype was seen a handful of times. The genes are TRBV7-9 and TRBJ2-1; TRBD1 aligns across 10 bases. After removal of 5 bases from V and 4 bases from J, the junction contained 5 bases not matched to a gene. This CDR3 is built from 15 residues. Germline CDR1 reads SEHNR; CDR2 reads FQNEAQ (reference sequence). CDR3 sequence (DNA): TGTGCCAGCAGCAGCGGGACAGGGGTGTACAATGAGCAGTTCTTC. Its protein product is CASSSGTGVYNEQFF.